This TCR beta chain was retrieved from a study of T cell repertoires in cytomegalovirus infection. The overall study: Matching HLA type and CMV infection were both indicated by public TCR beta signatures. Overall study results and limits: Across the ex vivo response, the dominant clonotypes were HLA-C-restricted CMV-specific TCR beta clonotypes. Carriers of CMV and the relevant HLA type were discriminated by public TCR beta frequency.

This CDR3 has 13 residues. Trimming pared 7 bases from V and 5 bases from J, leaving 14 bases between. Note on this clonotype: Its specificity is unknown.

From the reads, TCRdb called clonotypes with MiXCR, one entry per CDR3 protein. Among nearly 70,000 distinct CDR3 sequences listed, 20% to 25% were seen once. The origin of this receptor is a human donor in good health (CMV status not recorded). Some clones in this sample may be carry-over from other donors' samples. The rearrangement uses TRBV12-3 or TRBV12-4 and TRBJ2-5, with D perhaps TRBD1 or TRBD2 (6 bases each). The sequencing input was PBMCs, sequenced either directly or after in vitro stimulation (not recorded which). In DNA form, the CDR3 reads TGTGCCAGCACCTTCCGGGGGCGGGAGACCCAGTACTTC. This gives the protein CASTFRGRETQYF.